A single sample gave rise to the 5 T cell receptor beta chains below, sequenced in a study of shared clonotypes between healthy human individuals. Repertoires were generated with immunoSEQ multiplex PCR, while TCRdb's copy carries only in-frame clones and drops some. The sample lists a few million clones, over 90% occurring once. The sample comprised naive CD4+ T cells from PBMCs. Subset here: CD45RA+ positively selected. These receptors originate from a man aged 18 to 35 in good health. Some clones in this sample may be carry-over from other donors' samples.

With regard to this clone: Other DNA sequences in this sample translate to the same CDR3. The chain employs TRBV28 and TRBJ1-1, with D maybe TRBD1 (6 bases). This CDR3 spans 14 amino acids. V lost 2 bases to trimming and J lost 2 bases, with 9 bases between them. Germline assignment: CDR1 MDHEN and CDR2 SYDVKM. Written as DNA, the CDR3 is TGTGCCAGCAGTTTAAGGGGGGCCAACACTGAAGCTTTCTTT. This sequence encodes CASSLRGANTEAFF. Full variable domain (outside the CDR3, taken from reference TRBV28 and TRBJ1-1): DVKVTQSSRYLVKRTGEKVFLECVQDMDHENMFWYRQDPGLGLRLIYFSYDVKMKEKGDIPEGYSVSREKKERFSLILESASTNQTSMYLCASSLRGANTEAFFGQGTRLTVV.

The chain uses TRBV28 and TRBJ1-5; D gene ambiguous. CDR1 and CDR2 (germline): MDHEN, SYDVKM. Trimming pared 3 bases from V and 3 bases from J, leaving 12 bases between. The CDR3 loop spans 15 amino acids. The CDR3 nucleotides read TGTGCCAGCAGTTTTAGCAGCCTCGACAATCAGCCCCAGCATTTT. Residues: CASSFSSLDNQPQHF.

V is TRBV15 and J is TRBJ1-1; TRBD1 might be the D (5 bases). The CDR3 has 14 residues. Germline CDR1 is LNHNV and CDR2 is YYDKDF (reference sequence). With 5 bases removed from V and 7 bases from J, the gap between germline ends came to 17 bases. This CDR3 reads CATSLGPGGGEAFF. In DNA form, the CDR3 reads TGTGCCACCAGCCTAGGACCGGGCGGGGGTGAAGCTTTCTTT.

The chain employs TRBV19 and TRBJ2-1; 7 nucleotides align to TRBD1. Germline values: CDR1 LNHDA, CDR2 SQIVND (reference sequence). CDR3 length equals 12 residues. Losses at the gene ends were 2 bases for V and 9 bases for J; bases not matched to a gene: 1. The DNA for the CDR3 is TGTGCCAGTAGTATAAGACAGGGTGAGCAGTTCTTC. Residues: CASSIRQGEQFF. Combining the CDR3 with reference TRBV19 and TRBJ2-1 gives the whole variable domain DGGITQSPKYLFRKEGQNVTLSCEQNLNHDAMYWYRQDPGQGLRLIYYSQIVNDFQKGDIAEGYSVSREKKESFPLTVTSAQKNPTAFYLCASSIRQGEQFFGPGTRLTVL.

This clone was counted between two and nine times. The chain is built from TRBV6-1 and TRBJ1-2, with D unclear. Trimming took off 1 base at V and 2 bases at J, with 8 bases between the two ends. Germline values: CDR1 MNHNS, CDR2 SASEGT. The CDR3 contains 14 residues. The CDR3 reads CASSEVGSNYGYTF. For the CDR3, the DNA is TGTGCCAGCAGTGAAGTAGGCTCCAACTATGGCTACACCTTC.